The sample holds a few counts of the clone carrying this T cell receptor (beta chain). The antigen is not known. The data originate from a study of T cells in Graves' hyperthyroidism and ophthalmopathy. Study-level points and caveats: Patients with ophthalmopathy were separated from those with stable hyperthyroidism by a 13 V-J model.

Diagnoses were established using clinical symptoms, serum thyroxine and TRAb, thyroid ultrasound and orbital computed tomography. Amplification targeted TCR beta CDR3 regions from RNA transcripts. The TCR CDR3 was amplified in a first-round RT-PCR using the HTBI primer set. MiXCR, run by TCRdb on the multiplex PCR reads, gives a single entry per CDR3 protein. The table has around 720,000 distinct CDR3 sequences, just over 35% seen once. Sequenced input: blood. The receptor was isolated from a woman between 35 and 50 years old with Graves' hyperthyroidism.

The CDR3 here is CASSYPAGGRGSYEQYF. In nucleotides, the CDR3 is TGTGCCAGCAGTTATCCCGCGGGAGGAAGAGGGAGCTACGAGCAGTACTTC. The V gene is TRBV6-9, the J gene TRBJ2-7, with TRBD2 matching 8 bases. With V trimmed by 2 bases and J by 3 bases, 12 bases remained unmatched. In germline, CDR1 is MNHGY, CDR2 SVAAGI. The CDR3 extends over 17 amino acids.